This is a list of T cell receptor beta chains from one sample in a study of blood T cell repertoires in COVID-19. The method was immunoSEQ multiplex PCR; TCRdb's version includes in-frame clones alone and lacks a portion of them. The table has 290,000 or so clones, around 87% seen once; the top ten hold more than 2%. Material for sequencing was peripheral blood. Source of these receptors: a man between 18 and 35 years old with active or convalescent COVID-19. Both conserved end residues are part of each CDR3. D genes are given only for firm matches. Clone size appears in some rows only: once, few, many, or a class for an expanded clone.

cdr3_nt: TGTGCCAGCAGGGACGCGGGCCCCACCGGGGAGCTGTTTTTT; cdr3_aa: CASRDAGPTGELFF; clone_size: NA; j_call: TRBJ2-2; d_call: NA; v_call: TRBV27
cdr3_nt: TGTGCCAGCAGTTACCAGAATAGGGGCAATGAAAAACTGTTTTTT; cdr3_aa: CASSYQNRGNEKLFF; clone_size: few; j_call: TRBJ1-4; d_call: NA; v_call: TRBV6-5
cdr3_nt: TGCGCCAGCAGCTTGACCCCGACTAGCGGGACCGTGGAGCAGTTCTTC; cdr3_aa: CASSLTPTSGTVEQFF; clone_size: NA; j_call: TRBJ2-1; d_call: TRBD2; v_call: TRBV5-1
cdr3_nt: TGTGCCAGCAGTTACTCGGGGGACAACGACAATGAGCAGTTCTTC; cdr3_aa: CASSYSGDNDNEQFF; clone_size: NA; j_call: TRBJ2-1; d_call: NA; v_call: TRBV6-5
cdr3_nt: TGTGCCAGCAGGGGGGCCACGGGGAGTGGCGGGGAGCTGTTTTTT; cdr3_aa: CASRGATGSGGELFF; clone_size: few; j_call: TRBJ2-2; d_call: NA; v_call: TRBV6-4
cdr3_nt: TGCAGTGCTCTTAAAGTAGCTGAAGCTTTCTTT; cdr3_aa: CSALKVAEAFF; clone_size: NA; j_call: TRBJ1-1; d_call: NA; v_call: TRBV20-1
cdr3_nt: TGTGCCAGCGGGTACCGGGACAGGGGTCCGGCGCGGGCTTTCTTT; cdr3_aa: CASGYRDRGPARAFF; clone_size: NA; j_call: TRBJ1-1; d_call: TRBD1; v_call: TRBV13
cdr3_nt: TGTGCCAGTAGTACGACGGACAGGGCAGGTGGCTACACCTTC; cdr3_aa: CASSTTDRAGGYTF; clone_size: NA; j_call: TRBJ1-2; d_call: TRBD1; v_call: TRBV19
cdr3_nt: TGTGCCACCAGCAAAGCTCAGGGGGCGAGGGTATTGGAAGCTTTCTTT; cdr3_aa: CATSKAQGARVLEAFF; clone_size: NA; j_call: TRBJ1-1; d_call: TRBD1; v_call: TRBV15
cdr3_nt: TGTGCCAGCAGTTACAACACAGGGAATACTGAAGCTTTCTTT; cdr3_aa: CASSYNTGNTEAFF; clone_size: NA; j_call: TRBJ1-1; d_call: NA; v_call: TRBV6-5
cdr3_nt: TGCGCCAGCAGCTTGGTAGGGGTGGGGACTAACACTGAAGCTTTCTTT; cdr3_aa: CASSLVGVGTNTEAFF; clone_size: NA; j_call: TRBJ1-1; d_call: NA; v_call: TRBV5-1
cdr3_nt: TGTGCCAGCAGGCGGACTCGAGGTATGGGTACTGAAGCTTTCTTT; cdr3_aa: CASRRTRGMGTEAFF; clone_size: NA; j_call: TRBJ1-1; d_call: NA; v_call: TRBV6-5
cdr3_nt: TGTGCCAGCAGCCGGGACAGGGCGAACACCGGGGAGCTGTTTTTT; cdr3_aa: CASSRDRANTGELFF; clone_size: NA; j_call: TRBJ2-2; d_call: TRBD1; v_call: TRBV11-2
cdr3_nt: TGTGCCAGCAGCCTTCGACAATGGACAGGGATTGGCAATCAGCCCCAGCATTTT; cdr3_aa: CASSLRQWTGIGNQPQHF; clone_size: NA; j_call: TRBJ1-5; d_call: TRBD1; v_call: TRBV5-5
cdr3_nt: TGCGCCAGCAGCCAAGCTACAGGGGACCCGATATGGGGCCAGCATTTT; cdr3_aa: CASSQATGDPIWGQHF; clone_size: NA; j_call: TRBJ1-5; d_call: TRBD1; v_call: TRBV4-3
cdr3_nt: TGTGCCAGCAGTTTACTACCAGGGTTCCCAGATACGCAGTATTTT; cdr3_aa: CASSLLPGFPDTQYF; clone_size: NA; j_call: TRBJ2-3; d_call: NA; v_call: TRBV27
cdr3_nt: TGCGCCAGCAGCTTGGGTGGGAGCAATGAGCAGTTCTTC; cdr3_aa: CASSLGGSNEQFF; clone_size: NA; j_call: TRBJ2-1; d_call: NA; v_call: TRBV5-1
cdr3_nt: TGTGCCAGCGCTACAGGGGTGGGTCAGCCCCAGCATTTT; cdr3_aa: CASATGVGQPQHF; clone_size: NA; j_call: TRBJ1-5; d_call: TRBD1; v_call: TRBV18
cdr3_nt: TGTGCCAGCAAACTCACCGGGACAGTAAATCTGTTTTTT; cdr3_aa: CASKLTGTVNLFF; clone_size: NA; j_call: TRBJ1-4; d_call: TRBD1; v_call: TRBV12-3/TRBV12-4
cdr3_nt: TGTGCCAGCAGCCTGGGGAGAATAGCGGGGAGCACAGATACGCAGTATTTT; cdr3_aa: CASSLGRIAGSTDTQYF; clone_size: once; j_call: TRBJ2-3; d_call: TRBD2; v_call: TRBV6-2/TRBV6-3
cdr3_nt: TGTGCCAGTAGTATGACAGGGAACCCGAACACTGAAGCTTTCTTT; cdr3_aa: CASSMTGNPNTEAFF; clone_size: once; j_call: TRBJ1-1; d_call: TRBD1; v_call: TRBV19
cdr3_nt: TGTGCCAGCAGGACATTCAATCAGCCCCAGCATTTT; cdr3_aa: CASRTFNQPQHF; clone_size: few; j_call: TRBJ1-5; d_call: NA; v_call: TRBV6-5
cdr3_nt: TGTGCCAGCAACAAACAGGGGATAAGCACAGATACGCAGTATTTT; cdr3_aa: CASNKQGISTDTQYF; clone_size: NA; j_call: TRBJ2-3; d_call: TRBD1; v_call: TRBV5-8
cdr3_nt: TGTGCCAGCAGCAATGACAGGGTTGGGGCCGCTTTCTTT; cdr3_aa: CASSNDRVGAAFF; clone_size: once; j_call: TRBJ1-1; d_call: TRBD1; v_call: TRBV11-2
cdr3_nt: TGTGCCAGCACCAGGGCGCCCTACAATGAGCAGTTCTTC; cdr3_aa: CASTRAPYNEQFF; clone_size: NA; j_call: TRBJ2-1; d_call: NA; v_call: TRBV13
cdr3_nt: TGCGCCAGCAGCTTGGAAGCTAGCCAAGAGACCCAGTACTTC; cdr3_aa: CASSLEASQETQYF; clone_size: NA; j_call: TRBJ2-5; d_call: NA; v_call: TRBV5-1
cdr3_nt: TGTGCCAGCAGTTTCAGGGGAGCGACCCAGTACTTC; cdr3_aa: CASSFRGATQYF; clone_size: NA; j_call: TRBJ2-5; d_call: NA; v_call: TRBV12-3/TRBV12-4
cdr3_nt: TGTGCAAGTTCTTTCCCAACGACAGTCGTTTATGGCTACACCTTC; cdr3_aa: CASSFPTTVVYGYTF; clone_size: NA; j_call: TRBJ1-2; d_call: NA; v_call: TRBV19
cdr3_nt: TGTGCCAGCAGTGGGACTAGCGGGAGGAAGCACTTC; cdr3_aa: CASSGTSGRKHF; clone_size: once; j_call: TRBJ2-7; d_call: TRBD2; v_call: TRBV9
cdr3_nt: TGCAGCGTTTCCAGGGGAAAGGGGGAAAAACTGTTTTTT; cdr3_aa: CSVSRGKGEKLFF; clone_size: NA; j_call: TRBJ1-4; d_call: NA; v_call: TRBV29-1
cdr3_nt: TGTGCCAGCAGCCATAGCGGAAACACTGAAGCTTTCTTT; cdr3_aa: CASSHSGNTEAFF; clone_size: NA; j_call: TRBJ1-1; d_call: NA; v_call: TRBV11-2
cdr3_nt: TGCGCCAGCAGCTTTACAGGGGGCCATGGCTACACCTTC; cdr3_aa: CASSFTGGHGYTF; clone_size: few; j_call: TRBJ1-2; d_call: TRBD1; v_call: TRBV5-1
cdr3_nt: TGTGCCAGTCAACGGGACTCATTCTACGAGCAGTACTTC; cdr3_aa: CASQRDSFYEQYF; clone_size: NA; j_call: TRBJ2-7; d_call: NA; v_call: TRBV6-5
cdr3_nt: TGTGCCAGCAGTATAGGGACTGCCCTCGAGCAGTACTTC; cdr3_aa: CASSIGTALEQYF; clone_size: NA; j_call: TRBJ2-7; d_call: NA; v_call: TRBV27
cdr3_nt: TGCAGCGTTCCTGCAGGGTCGGGTGCTGAAGCTTTCTTT; cdr3_aa: CSVPAGSGAEAFF; clone_size: NA; j_call: TRBJ1-1; d_call: NA; v_call: TRBV29-1
cdr3_nt: TGCGCCAGCAGCTCTTCGGGGTTCTCGTTTTATGGCTACACCTTC; cdr3_aa: CASSSSGFSFYGYTF; clone_size: NA; j_call: TRBJ1-2; d_call: NA; v_call: TRBV5-1
cdr3_nt: TGTGCTAGTGGTTTGTCCCCCCTTGGAGGGGGCAGGTACGAGCAGTACTTC; cdr3_aa: CASGLSPLGGGRYEQYF; clone_size: NA; j_call: TRBJ2-7; d_call: NA; v_call: TRBV12-5
cdr3_nt: TGTGCCAGCAGTGTAGCGGGGGGACTGAGAAATGAGCAGTTCTTC; cdr3_aa: CASSVAGGLRNEQFF; clone_size: NA; j_call: TRBJ2-1; d_call: TRBD2; v_call: TRBV6-1
cdr3_nt: TGTGCCAGCAGCTTAAGGGACACCAACTACGAGCAGTACTTC; cdr3_aa: CASSLRDTNYEQYF; clone_size: once; j_call: TRBJ2-7; d_call: NA; v_call: TRBV6-6
cdr3_nt: TGCAGTGCTAGTAGTGCGGGACTTGACTACGAGCAGTACTTC; cdr3_aa: CSASSAGLDYEQYF; clone_size: NA; j_call: TRBJ2-7; d_call: NA; v_call: TRBV20-1